This T cell receptor (beta chain) was recorded in a study of cytomegalovirus exposure and HLA in healthy donors. About the research overall: Per a later analysis, the 666 first-cohort and some 110 validation repertoires shared one platform. Study results and caveats: Investigators reported 164 TCR beta chains as tied to cytomegalovirus. First-cohort TCR clusters tended to co-occur in the 130 or so validation repertoires, a later analysis found.

Clones were sequenced by immunoSEQ multiplex PCR, and TCRdb holds only the in-frame ones, with some missing. The sample includes approximately 60,000 clones, more than 85% of them seen just once. The ends lost 6 bases at V and 5 bases at J; junction bases unmatched: 16. From germline, CDR1 is SGHAT and CDR2 FQNNGV. CDR3 length: 16 amino acids. The donors were in the approximately 120-subject validation cohort, distinct from the approximately 700-subject first cohort. With respect to this clone: Its antigen is currently unknown.

This TCR came from a woman aged 18-29 years in good health and CMV-seropositive. The rearrangement uses TRBV11-2 and TRBJ2-7, with 7 nucleotides matching TRBD2. The sample consisted of PBMCs. CDR3 bases: TGTGCCAGCAGTCTGGGATTCCGGGGGGAAACTAACGAGCAGTACTTC. It translates to CASSLGFRGETNEQYF.